The clone carrying this T cell receptor (beta chain) was seen a handful of times. Subjects with ophthalmopathy showed a Clinical Activity Score no lower than 3, a NOSPECS grade no lower than 4, and a duration shorter than 3 months. These data come from a study of T cells in Graves' hyperthyroidism and ophthalmopathy. The germline V gene has CDR1 KGHSH and CDR2 LQKENI. The CDR3 has 15 residues. The V end was cut by 3 bases, the J end by 1 base, with 12 bases between. The source material, RNA transcripts, was used to amplify TCR beta CDR3 regions. Researchers ran a first-round RT-PCR on the TCR CDR3 using the HTBI primer set. TCRdb re-called the multiplex PCR reads with MiXCR, one entry per CDR3 protein. The sample holds 530,000 or so distinct CDR3 sequences; about a sixth are singletons and the top ten take approximately 15%.

V and J are TRBV18 and TRBJ1-2; D gene unclear. The clonotype originates from a woman younger than 30 with Graves' ophthalmopathy. The sequenced material came from blood. The CDR3 DNA is TGTGCCAGCTCACCCCCGAAGGGAGGTAACTATGGCTACACCTTC. Amino acid sequence: CASSPPKGGNYGYTF.